Listed below are T cell receptor beta chains from one sample, sequenced in a study of shared T cell receptors in the human thymus. The assay was immunoSEQ multiplex PCR, and TCRdb's table has in-frame clones only and misses some. The data hold tens of thousands of clones, with more than 90% observed a single time. The sample comprised thymocytes. Receptors were obtained from a human donor. CDR3s include the opening cysteine and the closing phenylalanine or tryptophan. Fields, in order: J gene, D gene, V gene, clone size, CDR3 protein, CDR3 DNA. D genes are given only for firm matches. Not every row has a clone size; where given, it reads once, few, many or a size class.

J: TRBJ2-7; D: TRBD1; V: TRBV5-1; size: NA; CDR3: CASSRAPGQGCYEQYF; DNA: TGCGCCAGCAGCCGAGCACCGGGACAGGGGTGCTACGAGCAGTACTTC
J: TRBJ1-5; D: TRBD1; V: TRBV11-2; size: few; CDR3: CASSLEPGQGKFIGNQPQHF; DNA: TGTGCCAGCAGCTTAGAGCCGGGACAGGGAAAATTTATTGGCAATCAGCCCCAGCATTTT
J: TRBJ2-7; D: TRBD1; V: TRBV28; size: NA; CDR3: CASSPGQGLYEQYF; DNA: TGTGCCAGCAGCCCTGGACAGGGACTCTACGAGCAGTACTTC
J: TRBJ1-2; D: NA; V: TRBV21-1; size: once; CDR3: CASSKGTGQVGYGYTF; DNA: TGTGCCAGCAGCAAAGGTACAGGACAGGTGGGCTATGGCTACACCTTC
J: TRBJ2-2; D: NA; V: TRBV5-1; size: once; CDR3: CASRPHMWTSNTGELFF; DNA: TGCGCCAGCAGACCTCATATGTGGACATCTAACACCGGGGAGCTGTTTTTT
J: TRBJ1-2; D: TRBD1; V: TRBV19; size: NA; CDR3: CASRRTGANYGYTF; DNA: TGTGCCAGTAGGCGGACAGGGGCCAACTATGGCTACACCTTC
J: TRBJ2-5; D: NA; V: TRBV5-4; size: NA; CDR3: CASSSPRDTGQETQYF; DNA: TGTGCCAGCAGCTCCCCCCGGGACACGGGCCAAGAGACCCAGTACTTC
J: TRBJ2-7; D: NA; V: TRBV18; size: NA; CDR3: CASSPVIRYEQYF; DNA: TGTGCCAGCTCACCGGTGATTCGATACGAGCAGTACTTC
J: TRBJ2-1; D: TRBD1; V: TRBV28; size: NA; CDR3: CASRRDRVEWQFF; DNA: TGTGCCAGCAGACGTGACAGGGTAGAGTGGCAGTTCTTC
J: TRBJ2-3; D: TRBD1; V: TRBV4-1; size: NA; CDR3: CASSQDATGGADTQYF; DNA: TGCGCCAGCAGCCAAGATGCCACAGGGGGCGCAGATACGCAGTATTTT
J: TRBJ2-5; D: NA; V: TRBV28; size: NA; CDR3: CASSSGTSQETQYF; DNA: TGTGCCAGCAGTTCGGGGACTTCTCAAGAGACCCAGTACTTC
J: TRBJ2-7; D: TRBD2; V: TRBV4-3; size: NA; CDR3: CASSQDGSGGVTYEQYF; DNA: TGCGCCAGCAGCCAAGATGGGAGCGGGGGCGTTACCTACGAGCAGTACTTC
J: TRBJ2-7; D: NA; V: TRBV27; size: few; CDR3: CASSGALKDHYEQYF; DNA: TGTGCCAGCAGTGGGGCTTTGAAGGATCACTACGAGCAGTACTTC
J: TRBJ1-1; D: NA; V: TRBV29-1; size: NA; CDR3: CSVVAGPNTEAFF; DNA: TGCAGCGTCGTTGCCGGCCCGAACACTGAAGCTTTCTTT
J: TRBJ2-3; D: NA; V: TRBV11-2; size: once; CDR3: CASSYNPGHSPTDTQYF; DNA: TGTGCCAGCAGCTACAATCCAGGACACAGCCCCACAGATACGCAGTATTTT
J: TRBJ1-6; D: NA; V: TRBV28; size: NA; CDR3: CASSRQVIYNSPLHF; DNA: TGTGCCAGCAGTAGACAGGTCATCTATAATTCACCCCTCCACTTT
J: TRBJ2-3; D: NA; V: TRBV7-2; size: NA; CDR3: CASSPQGPDAYPDTQYF; DNA: TGTGCCAGCAGCCCTCAGGGACCTGATGCTTATCCAGATACGCAGTATTTT
J: TRBJ2-7; D: NA; V: TRBV7-6; size: NA; CDR3: CASSQTLSSYEQYF; DNA: TGTGCCAGCAGCCAGACTCTTAGCTCCTACGAGCAGTACTTC
J: TRBJ2-1; D: NA; V: TRBV4-3; size: NA; CDR3: CASSQGPHRSYNEQFF; DNA: TGCGCCAGCAGCCAAGGTCCCCACCGCTCCTACAATGAGCAGTTCTTC
J: TRBJ1-5; D: NA; V: TRBV28; size: NA; CDR3: CASSPGVNNQPQHF; DNA: TGTGCCAGCAGTCCAGGGGTGAACAATCAGCCCCAGCATTTT
J: TRBJ2-1; D: TRBD2; V: TRBV7-9; size: NA; CDR3: CASSLDWSGEPYNEQFF; DNA: TGTGCCAGCAGCTTAGACTGGAGCGGGGAACCCTACAATGAGCAGTTCTTC
J: TRBJ2-7; D: NA; V: TRBV5-4; size: NA; CDR3: CASSIDPGTDNYEQYF; DNA: TGTGCCAGCAGTATCGATCCGGGGACGGATAACTACGAGCAGTACTTC
J: TRBJ1-3; D: TRBD1; V: TRBV7-7; size: NA; CDR3: CASSSTGQKGNPGNTIYF; DNA: TGTGCCAGCAGCTCAACGGGACAGAAAGGTAACCCTGGAAACACCATATATTTT
J: TRBJ1-4; D: TRBD1; V: TRBV28; size: NA; CDR3: CATSGQGEEGEKLFF; DNA: TGTGCCACCTCGGGACAGGGTGAGGAGGGTGAAAAACTGTTTTTT
J: TRBJ2-7; D: NA; V: TRBV5-1; size: NA; CDR3: CASSLASEDKQYF; DNA: TGCGCCAGCAGCTTGGCCTCGGAGGACAAGCAGTACTTC
J: TRBJ1-2; D: NA; V: TRBV4-2; size: once; CDR3: CASRQRRQGRMDGYTF; DNA: TGTGCCAGCAGACAAAGAAGGCAGGGTCGGATGGATGGCTACACCTTC
J: TRBJ1-5; D: NA; V: TRBV5-5; size: NA; CDR3: CASSYRATLKPQHF; DNA: TGTGCCAGCAGCTACAGGGCTACCCTAAAGCCCCAGCATTTT
J: TRBJ2-3; D: TRBD1; V: TRBV5-1; size: NA; CDR3: CASSLGDREYTQYF; DNA: TGCGCCAGCAGCTTGGGGGACAGGGAATATACGCAGTATTTT
J: TRBJ1-6; D: TRBD1; V: TRBV28; size: NA; CDR3: CASSWDSSYNSPLHF; DNA: TGTGCCAGCAGCTGGGACAGCTCCTATAATTCACCCCTCCACTTT
J: TRBJ2-2; D: NA; V: TRBV10-3; size: NA; CDR3: CAIRYTGELFF; DNA: TGTGCCATCAGGTACACCGGGGAGCTGTTTTTT
J: TRBJ2-7; D: NA; V: TRBV6-5; size: NA; CDR3: CASSYSGRLTGYEQYF; DNA: TGTGCCAGCAGTTACTCAGGAAGACTAACAGGTTACGAGCAGTACTTC
J: TRBJ1-1; D: NA; V: TRBV7-9; size: few; CDR3: CASGSGWPAEAFF; DNA: TGTGCCAGCGGTTCCGGTTGGCCCGCTGAAGCTTTCTTT
J: TRBJ1-1; D: NA; V: TRBV13; size: NA; CDR3: CASSLGTGVGLVTEAFF; DNA: TGTGCCAGCAGCTTAGGAACCGGGGTAGGATTAGTCACTGAAGCTTTCTTT
J: TRBJ1-2; D: TRBD1; V: TRBV28; size: NA; CDR3: CASSPPTGGDGYTF; DNA: TGTGCCAGCAGTCCACCGACAGGGGGCGATGGCTACACCTTC
J: TRBJ1-6; D: TRBD1; V: TRBV14; size: NA; CDR3: CASSRADRGLSPLHF; DNA: TGTGCCAGCAGCCGAGCCGACAGGGGTTTATCACCCCTCCACTTT
J: TRBJ1-2; D: TRBD1; V: TRBV7-9; size: NA; CDR3: CASSRQGVLNYGYTF; DNA: TGTGCCAGCAGCCGACAGGGGGTCCTGAACTATGGCTACACCTTC
J: TRBJ1-6; D: NA; V: TRBV5-1; size: NA; CDR3: CASSLALVVKNSPLHF; DNA: TGCGCCAGCAGCTTGGCTTTGGTAGTGAAGAATTCACCCCTCCACTTT
J: TRBJ1-1; D: NA; V: TRBV14; size: NA; CDR3: CASSQPSAAEQTEAFF; DNA: TGTGCCAGCAGCCAACCCTCGGCAGCCGAACAGACTGAAGCTTTCTTT
J: TRBJ2-5; D: TRBD2; V: TRBV6-5; size: NA; CDR3: CASSYNTGGGETQYF; DNA: TGTGCCAGCAGTTATAACACGGGGGGGGGAGAGACCCAGTACTTC
J: TRBJ2-3; D: NA; V: TRBV29-1; size: NA; CDR3: CSVVRSARISTDTQYF; DNA: TGCAGCGTTGTGAGATCCGCTCGAATTAGCACAGATACGCAGTATTTT
J: TRBJ1-5; D: TRBD1; V: TRBV7-9; size: once; CDR3: CASSLALGQGVNQPQHF; DNA: TGTGCCAGCAGCTTAGCTTTGGGCCAGGGGGTGAATCAGCCCCAGCATTTT
J: TRBJ1-4; D: NA; V: TRBV28; size: NA; CDR3: CASKVLSRGVNEKLFF; DNA: TGTGCCAGCAAAGTATTATCAAGGGGAGTAAATGAAAAACTGTTTTTT
J: TRBJ2-1; D: TRBD2; V: TRBV5-6; size: NA; CDR3: CASSFPAGGRKSYNEQFF; DNA: TGTGCCAGCAGCTTCCCAGCGGGGGGCCGAAAATCCTACAATGAGCAGTTCTTC
J: TRBJ2-7; D: TRBD1; V: TRBV2; size: NA; CDR3: CASSEPPFDRAGSYEQYF; DNA: TGTGCCAGCAGTGAACCCCCGTTCGACAGGGCCGGCTCCTACGAGCAGTACTTC
J: TRBJ2-2; D: NA; V: TRBV7-3; size: NA; CDR3: CASSLGAFNTGELFF; DNA: TGTGCCAGCAGTCTCGGGGCCTTTAACACCGGGGAGCTGTTTTTT
J: TRBJ1-2; D: NA; V: TRBV14; size: NA; CDR3: CASRHGDGGNYGYTF; DNA: TGTGCCAGCAGGCACGGGGACGGAGGGAACTATGGCTACACCTTC
J: TRBJ1-2; D: TRBD1; V: TRBV9; size: NA; CDR3: CASSAPFGDRDYGYTF; DNA: TGTGCCAGCAGCGCACCCTTCGGGGACAGGGATTATGGCTACACCTTC
J: TRBJ2-7; D: NA; V: TRBV6-5; size: NA; CDR3: CASSYKGSYEQYF; DNA: TGTGCCAGCAGTTACAAGGGGTCCTACGAGCAGTACTTC
J: TRBJ1-2; D: TRBD1; V: TRBV9; size: NA; CDR3: CASSPHRGNYGYTF; DNA: TGTGCCAGCAGCCCCCACAGGGGTAACTATGGCTACACCTTC
J: TRBJ2-5; D: NA; V: TRBV14; size: NA; CDR3: CASSHYSLAQLPPAPTQETQYF; DNA: TGTGCCAGCAGCCATTACTCCCTCGCCCAGCTCCCCCCGGCGCCTACCCAAGAGACCCAGTACTTC
J: TRBJ2-7; D: NA; V: TRBV29-1; size: NA; CDR3: CSVCRPTGKGGYEQYF; DNA: TGCAGCGTTTGCCGCCCGACAGGGAAGGGAGGCTACGAGCAGTACTTC
J: TRBJ1-2; D: NA; V: TRBV10-3; size: NA; CDR3: CAISVNPGQRGYTF; DNA: TGTGCCATCAGTGTAAACCCGGGACAACGTGGCTACACCTTC
J: TRBJ2-5; D: NA; V: TRBV7-3; size: NA; CDR3: CASSLKPRGGTLHETQYF; DNA: TGTGCCAGCAGCTTAAAGCCCCGAGGGGGTACCCTCCATGAGACCCAGTACTTC
J: TRBJ1-2; D: TRBD1; V: TRBV5-1; size: few; CDR3: CASSKNTGGSGYTF; DNA: TGCGCCAGCAGCAAAAATACAGGGGGCTCTGGCTACACCTTC
J: TRBJ1-4; D: NA; V: TRBV7-8; size: NA; CDR3: CASSLLLKGDEKLFF; DNA: TGTGCCAGCAGCTTATTATTGAAGGGTGATGAAAAACTGTTTTTT
J: TRBJ2-2; D: NA; V: TRBV2; size: NA; CDR3: CASSWKGAGELFF; DNA: TGTGCCAGCAGTTGGAAGGGGGCCGGGGAGCTGTTTTTT
J: TRBJ2-3; D: NA; V: TRBV6-4; size: NA; CDR3: CASSWGGYTDTQYF; DNA: TGTGCCAGCAGCTGGGGCGGATACACAGATACGCAGTATTTT
J: TRBJ2-7; D: NA; V: TRBV5-6; size: NA; CDR3: CASSPPATGLSYEQYF; DNA: TGTGCCAGCAGCCCCCCCGCGACGGGCCTATCCTACGAGCAGTACTTC
J: TRBJ2-1; D: TRBD1; V: TRBV9; size: NA; CDR3: CASSVGRGGGNEQFF; DNA: TGTGCCAGCAGCGTAGGCAGAGGGGGCGGGAATGAGCAGTTCTTC